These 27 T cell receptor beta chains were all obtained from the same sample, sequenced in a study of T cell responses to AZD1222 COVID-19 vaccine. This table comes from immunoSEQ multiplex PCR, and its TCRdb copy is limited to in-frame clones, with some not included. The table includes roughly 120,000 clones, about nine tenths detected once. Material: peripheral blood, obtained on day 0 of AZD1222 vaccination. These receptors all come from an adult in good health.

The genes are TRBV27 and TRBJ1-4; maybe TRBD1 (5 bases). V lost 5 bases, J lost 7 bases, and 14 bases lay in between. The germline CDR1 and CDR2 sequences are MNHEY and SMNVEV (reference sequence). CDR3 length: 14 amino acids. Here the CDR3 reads CASSRPGGAEKLFF. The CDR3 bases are TGTGCCAGCAGTCGCCCAGGAGGGGCTGAAAAACTGTTTTTT. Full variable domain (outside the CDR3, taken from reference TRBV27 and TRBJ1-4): EAQVTQNPRYLITVTGKKLTVTCSQNMNHEYMSWYRQDPGLGLRQIYYSMNVEVTDKGDVPEGYKVSRKEKRNFPLILESPSPNQTSLYFCASSRPGGAEKLFFGSGTQLSVL.

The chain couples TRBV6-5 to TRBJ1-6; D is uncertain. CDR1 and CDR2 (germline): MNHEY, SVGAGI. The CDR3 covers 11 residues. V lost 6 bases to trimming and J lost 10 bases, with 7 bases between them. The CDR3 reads CASSWESPLHF. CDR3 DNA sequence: TGTGCCAGCAGCTGGGAATCACCCCTCCACTTT.

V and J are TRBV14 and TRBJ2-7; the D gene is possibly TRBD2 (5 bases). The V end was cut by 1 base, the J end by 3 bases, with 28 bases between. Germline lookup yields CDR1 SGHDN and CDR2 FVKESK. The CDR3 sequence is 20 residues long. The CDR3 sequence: CASSQGPPEGGRGWHYEQYF. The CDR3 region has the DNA TGTGCCAGCAGCCAAGGCCCCCCTGAGGGCGGCCGAGGATGGCACTACGAGCAGTACTTC. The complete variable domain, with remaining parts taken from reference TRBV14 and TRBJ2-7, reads EAGVTQFPSHSVIEKGQTVTLRCDPISGHDNLYWYRRVMGKEIKFLLHFVKESKQDESGMPNNRFLAERTGGTYSTLKVQPAELEDSGVYFCASSQGPPEGGRGWHYEQYFGPGTRLTVT.

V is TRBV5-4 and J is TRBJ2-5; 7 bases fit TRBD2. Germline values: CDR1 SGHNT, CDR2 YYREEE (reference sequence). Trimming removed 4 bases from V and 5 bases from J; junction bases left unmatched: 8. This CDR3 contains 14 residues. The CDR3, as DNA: TGTGCCAGCAGCCCGGGACTACGCGGCGAGACCCAGTACTTC. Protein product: CASSPGLRGETQYF. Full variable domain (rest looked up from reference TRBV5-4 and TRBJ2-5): ETGVTQSPTHLIKTRGQQVTLRCSSQSGHNTVSWYQQALGQGPQFIFQYYREEENGRGNFPPRFSGLQFPNYSSELNVNALELDDSALYLCASSPGLRGETQYFGPGTRLLVL.

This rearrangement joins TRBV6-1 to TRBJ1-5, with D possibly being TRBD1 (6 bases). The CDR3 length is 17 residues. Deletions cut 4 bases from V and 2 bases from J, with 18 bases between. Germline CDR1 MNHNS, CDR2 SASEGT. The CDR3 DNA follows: TGTGCCAGCAGTGCACCGATACAGGGTGTAGGCAATCAGCCCCAGCATTTT. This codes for CASSAPIQGVGNQPQHF.

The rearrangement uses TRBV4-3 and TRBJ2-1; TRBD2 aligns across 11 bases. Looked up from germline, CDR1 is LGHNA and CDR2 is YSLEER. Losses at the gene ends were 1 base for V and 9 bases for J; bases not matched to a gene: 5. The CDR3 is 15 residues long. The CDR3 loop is CASSQVTSGSGEQFF. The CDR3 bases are TGCGCCAGCAGCCAAGTCACTAGCGGGAGCGGTGAGCAGTTCTTC.

This chain's CDR3 is CASNIQASTLHF. The DNA for the CDR3 is TGTGCCAGCAACATACAGGCGTCCACCCTCCACTTT. V is TRBV12-3 or TRBV12-4 and J is TRBJ1-6, with D possibly being TRBD1 (5 bases). The V gene lost 7 bases and the J gene lost 14 bases, with 15 bases spanning the gap. The CDR3 sequence is 12 residues long.

CDR3 loop: CASSLFQGGNSDTQYF. CDR3 coding DNA: TGTGCCAGCAGTTTATTCCAGGGGGGGAATTCAGATACGCAGTATTTT. The J gene is TRBJ2-3, the V gene TRBV28; either TRBD1 or TRBD2 may supply D (7 bases each). The CDR3 spans 16 residues. V was trimmed by 1 base and J by 4 bases, leaving 15 bases between them. CDR1 is MDHEN and CDR2 is SYDVKM in the germline V gene.

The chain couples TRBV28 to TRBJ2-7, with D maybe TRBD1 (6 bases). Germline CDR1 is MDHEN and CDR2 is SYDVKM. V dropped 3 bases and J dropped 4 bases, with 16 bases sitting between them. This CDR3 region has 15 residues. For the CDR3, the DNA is TGTGCCAGCAGTTTGGCCGGGCAGGGGAAGTACGAGCAGTACTTC. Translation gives CASSLAGQGKYEQYF.

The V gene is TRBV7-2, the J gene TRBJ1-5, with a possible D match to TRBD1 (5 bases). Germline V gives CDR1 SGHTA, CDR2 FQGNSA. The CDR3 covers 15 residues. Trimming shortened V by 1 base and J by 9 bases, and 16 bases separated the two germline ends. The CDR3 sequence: CASSLEGQGGTPQHF. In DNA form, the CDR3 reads TGTGCCAGCAGCTTAGAGGGTCAGGGAGGGACGCCCCAGCATTTT. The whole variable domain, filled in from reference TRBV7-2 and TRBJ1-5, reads GAGVSQSPSNKVTEKGKDVELRCDPISGHTALYWYRQSLGQGLEFLIYFQGNSAPDKSGLPSDRFSAERTGGSVSTLTIQRTQQEDSAVYLCASSLEGQGGTPQHFGDGTRLSIL.

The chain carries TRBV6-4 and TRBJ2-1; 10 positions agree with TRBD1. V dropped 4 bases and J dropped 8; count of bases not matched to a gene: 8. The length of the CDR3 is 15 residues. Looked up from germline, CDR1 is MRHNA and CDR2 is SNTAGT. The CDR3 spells CASSAQTGGRDEQFF. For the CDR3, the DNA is TGTGCCAGCAGTGCCCAGACAGGGGGCCGAGATGAGCAGTTCTTC.

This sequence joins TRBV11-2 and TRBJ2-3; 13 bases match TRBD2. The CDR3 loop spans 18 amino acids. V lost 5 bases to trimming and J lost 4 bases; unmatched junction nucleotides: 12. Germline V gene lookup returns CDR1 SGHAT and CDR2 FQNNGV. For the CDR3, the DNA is TGTGCCAGCAGCAAGAGCGGACTAGCGGGAGTGGGGCCAGATACGCAGTATTTT. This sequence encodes CASSKSGLAGVGPDTQYF.

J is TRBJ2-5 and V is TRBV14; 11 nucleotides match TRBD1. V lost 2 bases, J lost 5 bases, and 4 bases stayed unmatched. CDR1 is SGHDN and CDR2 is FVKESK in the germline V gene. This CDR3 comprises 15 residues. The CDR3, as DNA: TGTGCCAGCAGCCAACGGACAGGGGGCACGGAGACCCAGTACTTC. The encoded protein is CASSQRTGGTETQYF.

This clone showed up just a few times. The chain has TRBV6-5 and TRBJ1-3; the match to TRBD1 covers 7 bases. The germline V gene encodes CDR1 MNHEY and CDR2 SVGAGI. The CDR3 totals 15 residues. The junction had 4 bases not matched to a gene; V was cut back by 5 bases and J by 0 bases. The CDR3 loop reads CASSRQGISGNTIYF. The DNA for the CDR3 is TGTGCCAGCAGTAGACAGGGTATCTCTGGAAACACCATATATTTT.

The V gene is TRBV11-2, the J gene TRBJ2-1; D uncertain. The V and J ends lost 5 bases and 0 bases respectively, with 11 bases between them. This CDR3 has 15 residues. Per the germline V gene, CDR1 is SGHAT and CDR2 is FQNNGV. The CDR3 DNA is TGTGCCAGCAGCCGAGGTGCAGACTCCTACAATGAGCAGTTCTTC. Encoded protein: CASSRGADSYNEQFF. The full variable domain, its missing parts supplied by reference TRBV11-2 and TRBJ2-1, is EAGVAQSPRYKIIEKRQSVAFWCNPISGHATLYWYQQILGQGPKLLIQFQNNGVVDDSQLPKDRFSAERLKGVDSTLKIQPAKLEDSAVYLCASSRGADSYNEQFFGPGTRLTVL.

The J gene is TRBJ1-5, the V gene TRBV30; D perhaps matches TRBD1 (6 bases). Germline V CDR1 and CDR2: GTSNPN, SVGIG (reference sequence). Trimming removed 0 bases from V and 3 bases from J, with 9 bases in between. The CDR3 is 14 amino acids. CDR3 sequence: CAWSVRGFNQPQHF. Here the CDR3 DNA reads TGTGCCTGGAGTGTAAGGGGGTTCAATCAGCCCCAGCATTTT.

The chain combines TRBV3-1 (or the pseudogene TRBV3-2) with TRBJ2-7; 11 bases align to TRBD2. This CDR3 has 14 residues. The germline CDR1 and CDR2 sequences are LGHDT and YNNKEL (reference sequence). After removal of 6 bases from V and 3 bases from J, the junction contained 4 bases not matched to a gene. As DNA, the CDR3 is TGTGCCAGCAGACCCACTAGCGGGGGCTACGAGCAGTACTTC. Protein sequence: CASRPTSGGYEQYF.

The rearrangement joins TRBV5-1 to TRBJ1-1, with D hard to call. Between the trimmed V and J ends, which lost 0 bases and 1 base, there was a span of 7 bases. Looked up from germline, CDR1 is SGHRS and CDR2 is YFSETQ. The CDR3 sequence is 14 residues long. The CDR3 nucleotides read TGCGCCAGCAGCTTGGTTTCTGGGAACACTGAAGCTTTCTTT. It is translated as CASSLVSGNTEAFF.

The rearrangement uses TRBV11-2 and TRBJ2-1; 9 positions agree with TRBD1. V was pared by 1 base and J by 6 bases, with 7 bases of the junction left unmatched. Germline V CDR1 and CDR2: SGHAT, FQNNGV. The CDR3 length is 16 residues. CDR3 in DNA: TGTGCCAGCAGCTTAGGTCTCGGGACAGGGAGCAATGAGCAGTTCTTC. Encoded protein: CASSLGLGTGSNEQFF. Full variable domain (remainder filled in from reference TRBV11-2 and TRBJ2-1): EAGVAQSPRYKIIEKRQSVAFWCNPISGHATLYWYQQILGQGPKLLIQFQNNGVVDDSQLPKDRFSAERLKGVDSTLKIQPAKLEDSAVYLCASSLGLGTGSNEQFFGPGTRLTVL.

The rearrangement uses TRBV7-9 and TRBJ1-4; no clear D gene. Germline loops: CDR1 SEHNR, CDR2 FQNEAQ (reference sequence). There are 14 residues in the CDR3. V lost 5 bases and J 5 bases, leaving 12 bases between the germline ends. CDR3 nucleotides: TGTGCCAGCAGCCTAAGCGGGGTAAATGAAAAACTGTTTTTT. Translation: CASSLSGVNEKLFF.

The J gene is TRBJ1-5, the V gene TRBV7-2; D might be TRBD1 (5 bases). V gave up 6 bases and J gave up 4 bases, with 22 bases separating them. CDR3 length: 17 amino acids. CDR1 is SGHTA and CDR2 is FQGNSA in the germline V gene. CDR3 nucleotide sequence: TGTGCCAGCAGTACCTCCGTGTTTACAGGTCGAAATCAGCCCCAGCATTTT. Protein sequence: CASSTSVFTGRNQPQHF.

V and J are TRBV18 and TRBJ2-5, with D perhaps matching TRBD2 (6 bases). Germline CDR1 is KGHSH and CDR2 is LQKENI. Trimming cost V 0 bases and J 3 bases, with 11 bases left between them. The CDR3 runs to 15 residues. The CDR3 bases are TGTGCCAGCTCACCACCGACGGGAGCTAAAGAGACCCAGTACTTC. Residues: CASSPPTGAKETQYF.

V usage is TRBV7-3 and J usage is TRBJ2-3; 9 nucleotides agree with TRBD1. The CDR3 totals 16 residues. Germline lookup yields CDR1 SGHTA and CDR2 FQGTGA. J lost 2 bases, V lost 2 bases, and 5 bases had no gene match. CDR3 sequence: CASSLRRTGATDTQYF. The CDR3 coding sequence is TGTGCCAGCAGCTTACGTAGGACAGGGGCCACAGATACGCAGTATTTT. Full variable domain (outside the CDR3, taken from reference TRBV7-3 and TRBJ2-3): GAGVSQTPSNKVTEKGKYVELRCDPISGHTALYWYRQSLGQGPEFLIYFQGTGAADDSGLPNDRFFAVRPEGSVSTLKIQRTERGDSAVYLCASSLRRTGATDTQYFGPGTRLTVL.

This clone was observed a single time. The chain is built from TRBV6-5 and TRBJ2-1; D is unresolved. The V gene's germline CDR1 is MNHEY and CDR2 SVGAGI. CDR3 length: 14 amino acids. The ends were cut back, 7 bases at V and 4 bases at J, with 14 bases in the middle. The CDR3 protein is CASTSGGVYNEQFF. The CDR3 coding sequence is TGTGCCAGCACCTCGGGTGGGGTTTACAATGAGCAGTTCTTC.

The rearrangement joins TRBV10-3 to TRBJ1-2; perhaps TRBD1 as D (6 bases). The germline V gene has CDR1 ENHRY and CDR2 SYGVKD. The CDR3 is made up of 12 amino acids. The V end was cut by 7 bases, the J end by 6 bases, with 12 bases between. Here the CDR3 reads CAITAGDHGYTF. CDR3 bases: TGTGCCATCACGGCAGGGGATCATGGCTACACCTTC.

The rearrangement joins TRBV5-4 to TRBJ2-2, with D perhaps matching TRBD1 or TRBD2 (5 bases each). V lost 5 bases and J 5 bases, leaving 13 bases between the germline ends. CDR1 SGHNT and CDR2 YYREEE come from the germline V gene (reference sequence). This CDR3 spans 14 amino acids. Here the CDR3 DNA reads TGTGCCAGCAGTCGACACGAGGGGACCGGGGAGCTGTTTTTT. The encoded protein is CASSRHEGTGELFF.

CDR3 nucleotide sequence: TGTGCCAGCATTGAGACCGCTGCCGCCGGGGAGCTGTTTTTT. It specifies CASIETAAAGELFF. The chain has TRBV28 and TRBJ2-2; D not certain. V was pared by 7 bases and J by 6 bases, with 15 bases between. This CDR3 comprises 14 residues. Germline loops: CDR1 MDHEN, CDR2 SYDVKM.